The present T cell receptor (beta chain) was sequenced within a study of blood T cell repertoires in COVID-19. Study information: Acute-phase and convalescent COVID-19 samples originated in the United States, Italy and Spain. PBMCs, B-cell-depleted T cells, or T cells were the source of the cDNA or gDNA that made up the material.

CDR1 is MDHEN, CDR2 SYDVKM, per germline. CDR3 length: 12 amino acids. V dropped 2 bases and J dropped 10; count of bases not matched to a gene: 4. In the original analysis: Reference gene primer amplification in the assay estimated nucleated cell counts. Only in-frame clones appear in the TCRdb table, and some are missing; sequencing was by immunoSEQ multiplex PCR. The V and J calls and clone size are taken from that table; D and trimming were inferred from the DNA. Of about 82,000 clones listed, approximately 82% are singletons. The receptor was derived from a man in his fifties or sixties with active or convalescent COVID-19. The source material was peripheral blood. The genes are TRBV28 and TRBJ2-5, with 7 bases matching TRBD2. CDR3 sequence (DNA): TGTGCCAGCAGTTTAGCCTGGGGGGGCCAGTACTTC. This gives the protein CASSLAWGGQYF.